This T cell receptor beta chain was sequenced in a study of patients and donors after allogeneic stem cell transplantation. MiXCR, run by TCRdb on the RT-PCR reads, gives a single entry per CDR3 protein. The sample has about a million distinct CDR3 sequences; more than 15% are singletons. CDR3 size: 13 residues. Germline CDR1 is MDHEN and CDR2 is SYDVKM. Trimming pared 6 bases from V and 3 bases from J, leaving 11 bases between. The receptor was derived from a human donor who was either an allogeneic HSCT recipient or a stem cell or donor lymphocyte infusion donor (not recorded which). It is not recorded whose cells these are; they may come from a transplant donor. The chain links TRBV28 to TRBJ1-2, with D perhaps TRBD1 (6 bases). The sequenced material came from blood, either unsorted or a sorted T cell fraction (not recorded which). CDR3 region: CASRVPGDYGYTF. The CDR3 DNA follows: TGTGCCAGCAGAGTACCAGGGGACTATGGCTACACCTTC.